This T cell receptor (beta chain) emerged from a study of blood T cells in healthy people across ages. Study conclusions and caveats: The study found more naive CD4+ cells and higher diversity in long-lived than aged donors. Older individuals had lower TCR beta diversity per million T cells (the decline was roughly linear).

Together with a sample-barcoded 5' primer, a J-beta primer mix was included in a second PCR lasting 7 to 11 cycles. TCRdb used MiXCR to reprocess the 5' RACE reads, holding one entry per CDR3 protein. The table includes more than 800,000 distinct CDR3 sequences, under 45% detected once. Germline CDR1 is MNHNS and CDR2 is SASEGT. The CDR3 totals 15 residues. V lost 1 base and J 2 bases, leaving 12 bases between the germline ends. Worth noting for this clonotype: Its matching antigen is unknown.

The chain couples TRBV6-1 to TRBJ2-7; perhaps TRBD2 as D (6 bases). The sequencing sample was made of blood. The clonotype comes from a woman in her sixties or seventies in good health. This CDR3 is CASSEVNSGTYEQYF. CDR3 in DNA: TGTGCCAGCAGTGAAGTGAATAGCGGAACCTACGAGCAGTACTTC.